Ten or more counts support the clone carrying this T cell receptor (beta chain). The data are from a study of blood T cell repertoires in COVID-19. About the study: The United States, Italy and Spain provided the acute and convalescent COVID-19 samples. T cells, B-cell-depleted T cells, or PBMCs provided the cDNA or gDNA that served as material.

Produced via immunoSEQ multiplex PCR; TCRdb's table is partial and in-frame only. The sample carries roughly 250,000 clones, approximately 85% recorded once. V lost 1 base and J 1 base, leaving 10 bases between the germline ends. Germline CDR1 and CDR2: LGHNA and YNFKEQ. The CDR3 length is 15 residues. The material sequenced was peripheral blood. The clonotype comes from a woman in her 70s with acute or convalescent COVID-19. The J gene is TRBJ1-2, the V gene TRBV4-2; D is unresolved. The CDR3 DNA reads as TGTGCCAGCAGCCAAGTGGCCGGGGTTAACTATGGCTACACCTTC. Its protein product is CASSQVAGVNYGYTF.